The present T cell receptor beta chain was sequenced within a study of tissue T cells after allogeneic stem cell transplantation. Documented time point: mouse harvest day 14 after allogeneic transplant. Tail vein injection delivered 10^7 T-cell-depleted bone marrow cells and 10^6 splenic CD5+ T cells. Tissues came from B6→BALB/c major-mismatch GVHD mice at day 7 or 14. This clone is medium-sized within its sample. The antigen remains undetermined. Genes and germline come from the mouse. Read coverage stops 1 residue before the CDR3 terminus; the germline J gene supplies the remainder. CDR1 is SGHSN, CDR2 HYEKVE, per germline. V trimming: 0 bases; J trimming: 0 bases; junction bases outside the gene matches: 4. The CDR3 consists of 15 residues. Points from the study as a whole: Blood and spleen captured only part of the tissue TCR repertoire.

Sequencing was performed with immunoSEQ multiplex PCR; in TCRdb, only in-frame clones are kept and a portion is missing. The sample has approximately 4,500 clones; 45% are singletons. The chain employs TRBV12-1 and TRBJ2-7, with 7 bases lining up with TRBD2. The material sequenced was gut tissue. This clonotype was sampled from a female BALB/c mouse given C57BL/6 T cells with graft-versus-host disease after an allogeneic hematopoietic cell transplant. The part of the CDR3 DNA that was read is TGTGCCAGCTCTCTCGGCTGGGGGATCTCCTATGAACAGTAC. It is translated as CASSLGWGISYEQY. The full CDR3 is CASSLGWGISYEQYF.